The rows below give T cell receptor beta chains drawn from one sample of a study of T cell clonotyping in hematopoietic cell transplantation. Sequencing was performed with immunoSEQ multiplex PCR; in TCRdb, only in-frame clones are kept and a portion is missing. The repertoire holds tens of thousands of clones, with 86% as singletons. The material sequenced was peripheral blood mononuclear cells, taken before stem cell transplant. The receptor source for this set is a man aged 60 to 69 with biphenotypic leukemia. Some clones in this sample may be carry-over from other donors' samples. Each CDR3 is given without its conserved first and last residue. Fields, in order: V gene, J gene, CDR3 protein.

TRBV30	TRBJ1-1	AWSPGQGGRAEAF
TRBV30	TRBJ1-2	AWSDLGGTSGYT
TRBV30	TRBJ2-1	AWSAQRIRNEQF
TRBV5-6	TRBJ2-7	ASSYGFDRVNEQY
TRBV28	TRBJ1-1	ASSLGRWGEAF
TRBV28	TRBJ1-5	ASTGTVDQPQH
TRBV23-1	TRBJ2-7	ASSQPLGFRQVLCRVFYEQY
TRBV19	TRBJ1-1	ASSRGVRNTEAF
TRBV6-5	TRBJ2-7	ASSPRGGTSYEQY
TRBV11-2	TRBJ2-1	ASSLVKLAGVYNEQF
TRBV4-2	TRBJ1-2	ASSQDKRVTAYGYT
TRBV5-1	TRBJ2-3	ASMMGGRGSTDTQY
TRBV5-1	TRBJ2-5	ASSLEGQGGETQY
TRBV2	TRBJ2-1	ASSRAVYNEQF
TRBV14	TRBJ2-7	ASSQEIRREQY
TRBV10-3	TRBJ1-2	AISEAGSYGYT
TRBV6-1	TRBJ2-7	ASSGAGLHEQY
TRBV30	TRBJ2-3	AWSLEFNTQY
TRBV28	TRBJ2-2	ASSLLMNTGELF
TRBV29-1	TRBJ2-7	SVEDRGYEQY
TRBV6-5	TRBJ2-7	ASSLDRERDEQY
TRBV5-1	TRBJ1-2	ASSFATDTTFYGYT
TRBV6-6	TRBJ2-5	ASSPPQETQY
TRBV5-1	TRBJ2-5	ASSLDAGGETQY
TRBV20-1	TRBJ2-5	SAISRGIQY
TRBV3-2	TRBJ2-5	ASTETQY
TRBV11-2	TRBJ2-5	ASSGRVGGQETQY
TRBV5-6	TRBJ1-5	ASSLRGRGQPQH
TRBV11-2	TRBJ2-7	ASSPPQRSQY
TRBV18	TRBJ2-7	ASSLQGFEQY
TRBV30	TRBJ1-3	AWSVVGGNTIY
TRBV5-6	TRBJ1-4	ASSQGQREKLF
TRBV5-1	TRBJ2-7	ASSHTPGEQY
TRBV25-1	TRBJ1-5	ASSDFGGNQPQH
TRBV6-5	TRBJ1-5	ASSGSNNQPQH
TRBV15	TRBJ1-5	ATSRDDGSNQPQH
TRBV28	TRBJ2-7	ASSLGLAGPSYEQY
TRBV11-3	NA	ASSVSGLFTGELF
TRBV4-2	TRBJ2-5	ASSQDLEGQETQY
TRBV6-1	TRBJ1-1	ASSPRGTITEAF
TRBV4-1	TRBJ2-7	ASSQVGLAGSRGEQY
TRBV29-1	TRBJ1-1	SVEDRYTEAF
TRBV6-1	TRBJ2-7	ASSEGGYLPYEQY